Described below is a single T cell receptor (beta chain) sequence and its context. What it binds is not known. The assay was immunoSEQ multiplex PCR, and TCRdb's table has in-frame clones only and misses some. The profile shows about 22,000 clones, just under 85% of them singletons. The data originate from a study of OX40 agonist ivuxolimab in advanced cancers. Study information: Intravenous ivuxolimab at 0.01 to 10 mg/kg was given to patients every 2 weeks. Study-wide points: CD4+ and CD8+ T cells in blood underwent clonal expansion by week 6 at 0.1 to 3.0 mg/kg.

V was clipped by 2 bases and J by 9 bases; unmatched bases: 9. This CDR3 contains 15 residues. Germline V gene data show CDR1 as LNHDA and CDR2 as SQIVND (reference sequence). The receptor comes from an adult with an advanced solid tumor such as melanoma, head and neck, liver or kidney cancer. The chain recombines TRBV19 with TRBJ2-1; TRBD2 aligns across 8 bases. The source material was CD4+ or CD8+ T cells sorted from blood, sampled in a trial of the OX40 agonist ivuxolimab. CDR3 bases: TGTGCCAGTAGTATAAGTGTAGCGGGATTTGGTGAGCAGTTCTTC. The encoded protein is CASSISVAGFGEQFF.